Listed here is a single T cell receptor beta chain. The V end was cut by 2 bases, the J end by 7 bases, with 14 bases between. The CDR3 is made up of 14 amino acids. Germline V gene lookup returns CDR1 MNHNS and CDR2 SASEGT. Using immunoSEQ multiplex PCR, the repertoire was profiled, and TCRdb retains in-frame clones only, with some absent. Of about 71,000 clones listed, about 96% are singletons. The data stem from a study of technical replicates of blood from a handful of donors. Source material: T cells isolated from PBMCs. The sequence was obtained from a human donor in good health. This chain links TRBV6-1 with TRBJ1-2, with a weak D call TRBD1 (5 bases). CDR3 in DNA: TGTGCCAGCAGTGAATTGGAGCCCGGGGGTGGCTACACCTTC. Amino acids: CASSELEPGGGYTF.